This TCR beta chain originates from a study of T cells in Graves' hyperthyroidism and ophthalmopathy (dated by TCRdb to about 2019). Concerning the study at large: Peripheral blood was sampled at the time of initial diagnosis, prior to any treatment. To identify TCR V-J signatures that set the groups apart, the researchers used a discovery cohort of 90 to 100 patients, made up of some 41 with Graves' ophthalmopathy and some 60 with stable Graves' hyperthyroidism. Whether ophthalmopathy could be predicted prospectively was tested in an independent validation cohort made up of some 20 hyperthyroidism patients plus 17 patients who later progressed to ophthalmopathy. The approximately 100 discovery patients were randomly divided into training and test sets at a 7:3 ratio. The study also compared thyroid tissue and blood T-cell repertoires from about six Graves' hyperthyroidism patients. After blood sampling, hyperthyroidism patients were treated with methimazole at a starting dose of 30 mg daily, and ophthalmopathy patients were treated with high-dose intravenous methylprednisolone. The paper describes TCR Vbeta CDR3 sequencing of 140 or so peripheral blood samples, made up of 43 ophthalmopathy patients, some 76 hyperthyroidism patients and around 17 progressor patients.

In the ophthalmopathy patients, disease was moderately to severely active, with a Clinical Activity Score of 3 or more, a NOSPECS grade of 4 or more, and a duration of less than 3 months. Patients with uncontrolled infections, other autoimmune diseases, pregnancy or lactation were excluded. Clinical symptoms, serum thyroxine and TRAb, thyroid ultrasound, and orbital computed tomography formed the basis for the diagnoses. PBMCs were isolated from about 10 ml of fresh peripheral blood by Ficoll-Paque density gradient centrifugation. Trizol reagent was used to extract total RNA, and RNA quality was then checked on an Agilent 2100 Bioanalyzer. The germline V gene encodes CDR1 SNHLY and CDR2 FYNNEI. V sheds 6 bases and J sheds 6 bases, leaving 20 bases between their ends. Measured from the cysteine to the phenylalanine, the CDR3 is 15 residues long. The only DNA kept is the CDR3, 45 bases in frame from the first base.

In this sample, this clonotype turned up many times. Its antigen remains undetermined. No much larger clone exists at a distance of one base, and base qualities are not known. The TCR beta CDR3 regions were amplified from RNA transcripts. A first-round RT-PCR of the TCR CDR3 used the HTBI primer set with the Qiagen OneStep RT-PCR kit. The libraries were constructed in a second round of multiplex PCR and then size-selected and purified. The libraries were sequenced on an Illumina HiSeq2000 using paired-end 100 bp reads. On the study's bioinformatics: SOAPnuke was used to process the raw data, throwing out any read that contained adapters or uncalled bases, had a mean Phred below 15, or lacked an exact constant-primer or identifier match. High-quality paired reads were merged using COPE v1.2.5, and each unique nucleotide sequence was defined as a clonotype. MiTCR v1.1 was used to align clonotypes to the IMGT TRBV, TRBD and TRBJ reference segments. Analysis was restricted to V-J combinations with a frequency above 0.0001, which covered about 99% of repertoires. The TCS score was defined as the ratio of F50 (clonal expansion) to E x V (chaos), calculated using BLOSUM62-based TCRdist between CDR3 peptides within each V-J. Welch's t-statistics and random forest reduced 500 to 550 V-J features to roughly 13, which were used in a naive Bayes classifier (R e1071). The public reads were reanalyzed by TCRdb: fastp trimming at Q25, MiXCR alignment, in-frame beta chains only. Every entry covers one CDR3 protein and lists the most common genes and DNA from its rows. What appears here as the V and J calls and clone size reflects TCRdb's work, not the paper's. The sample has roughly 650,000 distinct CDR3 sequences on record, 16% of them singletons. The ten top clones hold around 3.3% of the sample.

The study at large found these results: In validation, the model predicted progression to ophthalmopathy with just under 71% sensitivity and 72% to 75% specificity, a median of around 6.6 months before onset. In cross-validation, a model built on a 13 V-J signature told ophthalmopathy apart from stable hyperthyroidism with approximately 90% sensitivity and about 81% specificity, and in testing the same model reached 80%/75%. No statistical method was used to set the sample size in advance, and investigators knew the group allocation. Most expanded thyroid clonotypes (frequency above 0.001) were also detected in blood, a finding suggesting that blood repertoires may reflect thyroid immune responses.

The clonotype originates from a woman aged 40 to 50 with Graves' ophthalmopathy. The V gene is TRBV2 and the J gene is TRBJ1-2, with no reliable assignment of the D segment. Sequenced sample: blood. The nucleotides read TGTGCCAGCAGCCGACAACTCTCGGCTACCGATGGCTACACCTTC. It encodes CASSRQLSATDGYTF.